The 17 T cell receptor beta chains below were found in one sample sequenced in a study of blood T cell repertoires in COVID-19. Some clones are missing from TCRdb's copy, which holds only in-frame ones; the method was immunoSEQ multiplex PCR. The sample includes roughly 220,000 clones, around 82% of them seen just once. Source material: peripheral blood. Receptor source: a woman aged 30 to 39 who had recovered from COVID-19.

This chain joins TRBV7-9 and TRBJ1-1, with 7 bases lining up with TRBD1. The J segment lost 5 bases and the V segment lost 4 bases, leaving 19 bases of the junction unmatched. The V gene's germline CDR1 is SEHNR and CDR2 FQNEAQ (reference sequence). The CDR3 runs to 18 residues. In DNA, the CDR3 is TGTGCCAGCAGCTCATTGACCTTCCTACAGGGGTTGGAAACTGAAGCTTTCTTT. This translates into CASSSLTFLQGLETEAFF.

V is TRBV27 and J is TRBJ2-7, with D perhaps TRBD2 (6 bases). The CDR3 runs to 14 residues. Germline assignment: CDR1 MNHEY and CDR2 SMNVEV (reference sequence). Trimming cost V 0 bases and J 4 bases, with 10 bases left between them. This chain's CDR3 is CASSLSGLGYEQYF. The CDR3 nucleotides are TGTGCCAGCAGTTTATCGGGACTGGGGTACGAGCAGTACTTC.

This rearrangement joins TRBV7-2 to TRBJ2-5; 7 bases are a match to TRBD2. The germline CDR1 and CDR2 sequences are SGHTA and FQGNSA. The CDR3 spans 14 residues. The junction had 7 bases not matched to a gene; V was cut back by 3 bases and J by 6 bases. Written as DNA, the CDR3 is TGTGCCAGCAGCTTCGGGGGGAGCGCGCAGACCCAGTACTTC. It specifies CASSFGGSAQTQYF.

CDR3 bases: TGTGCCAGCAGTTTACGTGCTAGCCTGGCGGATACGCAGTATTTT. Translation gives CASSLRASLADTQYF. This chain connects TRBV27 to TRBJ2-3, with D perhaps matching TRBD2 (5 bases). Per germline, CDR1 MNHEY and CDR2 SMNVEV (reference sequence). V shed 2 bases and J shed 6 bases, with 15 bases lying between them. CDR3 length: 15 amino acids.

V usage is TRBV15 and J usage is TRBJ1-1; unclear D gene. The length of the CDR3 is 14 residues. Germline CDR1 reads LNHNV; CDR2 reads YYDKDF (reference sequence). Trimming cost V 4 bases and J 0 bases, with 9 bases left between them. The CDR3 DNA follows: TGTGCCACCAGCATCGGCAGCGTGAACACTGAAGCTTTCTTT. Amino acid sequence: CATSIGSVNTEAFF.

The chain is built from TRBV5-1 and TRBJ2-1; 8 bases agree with TRBD2. This CDR3 spans 15 amino acids. The ends lost 4 bases at V and 6 bases at J; junction bases unmatched: 9. Germline V gives CDR1 SGHRS, CDR2 YFSETQ. In nucleotides, the CDR3 is TGCGCCAGCAGCCCCCCGGGACTAGGTCCCAATGAGCAGTTCTTC. It specifies CASSPPGLGPNEQFF.

This clone has just a few counts. The rearrangement uses TRBV3-1 (or the pseudogene TRBV3-2) and TRBJ2-3, with 8 positions matching TRBD1. This CDR3 comprises 14 residues. Trimming at V came to 5 bases and at J to 3 bases, leaving 4 bases not matched to a gene. Germline V gene lookup returns CDR1 LGHDT and CDR2 YNNKEL (reference sequence). CDR3 protein: CASSTQGATDTQYF. The DNA for the CDR3 is TGTGCCAGCAGCACCCAGGGGGCTACAGATACGCAGTATTTT.

The CDR3 here is CASSMGLLTEAFF. The DNA of the CDR3 is TGTGCCAGTAGTATGGGGCTCCTCACTGAAGCTTTCTTT. The chain combines TRBV19 with TRBJ1-1; weak D call: TRBD1 (5 bases). Trimming stripped 3 bases from V and 4 bases from J, with 9 bases between. CDR1 and CDR2 (germline): LNHDA, SQIVND (reference sequence). The CDR3 is made up of 13 amino acids.

V gene TRBV6-5 combines with J gene TRBJ1-1; 11 positions match TRBD1. CDR3 size: 16 residues. Germline lookup yields CDR1 MNHEY and CDR2 SVGAGI. Trimming removed 3 bases from V and 3 bases from J; junction bases left unmatched: 6. The CDR3, as DNA: TGTGCCAGCAGTTATTCGGACAGGGGGCTGTACACTGAAGCTTTCTTT. It encodes CASSYSDRGLYTEAFF.

This rearrangement joins TRBV28 to TRBJ2-5; TRBD2 might be the D (6 bases). V gave up 3 bases and J gave up 5 bases, with 13 bases separating them. CDR1 is MDHEN, CDR2 SYDVKM, per germline. The CDR3 runs 14 residues. CDR3 in DNA: TGTGCCAGCAGTTTTAGAGGCGGGAAGGAGACCCAGTACTTC. Its translation: CASSFRGGKETQYF.

The chain carries TRBV18 and TRBJ2-7, with D possibly matching TRBD2 (6 bases). The CDR3 length is 16 residues. The V gene lost 1 base and the J gene lost 0 bases, with 13 bases spanning the gap. Germline assignment: CDR1 KGHSH and CDR2 LQKENI. The CDR3 coding sequence is TGTGCCAGCTCACCACGAGCGGGTTTGAGCTCCTACGAGCAGTACTTC. Translated, it gives CASSPRAGLSSYEQYF.

J is TRBJ2-7 and V is TRBV5-1; tentatively, D is TRBD2 (5 bases). Germline loops: CDR1 SGHRS, CDR2 YFSETQ. This CDR3 is built from 15 residues. The V end was cut by 0 bases, the J end by 1 base, with 11 bases between. The CDR3 loop reads CASSLAEGNSYEQYF. The CDR3 DNA reads as TGCGCCAGCAGCTTGGCCGAGGGCAATTCCTACGAGCAGTACTTC.

The J gene is TRBJ1-3, the V gene TRBV5-1, with 7 bases identical to TRBD1. The ends lost 3 bases at V and 8 bases at J; junction bases unmatched: 5. The CDR3 contains 13 residues. CDR1 is SGHRS and CDR2 is YFSETQ in the germline V gene. Here the CDR3 DNA reads TGCGCCAGCAGCTCGACAGGGTCGGACACCATATATTTT. This encodes CASSSTGSDTIYF.

This sequence joins TRBV5-6 and TRBJ2-1, with a weak D call TRBD2 (5 bases). The CDR3 length is 14 residues. From germline, CDR1 is SGHDT and CDR2 YYEEEE. V was trimmed by 0 bases and J by 9 bases, leaving 13 bases between them. Here the CDR3 reads CASSLGAGLGEQFF. DNA for the CDR3: TGTGCCAGCAGCTTGGGGGCGGGTCTGGGTGAGCAGTTCTTC.

The chain carries TRBV12-3 or TRBV12-4 and TRBJ2-7; TRBD2 is a possible D gene (6 bases). This CDR3 is built from 13 residues. V was clipped by 6 bases and J by 2 bases, with 11 bases between them. The CDR3 reads CASSGIAAYEQYF. The CDR3 coding sequence is TGTGCCAGCAGCGGTATAGCGGCCTACGAGCAGTACTTC.

This clone was observed a single time. The genes are TRBV5-1 and TRBJ2-3, with TRBD2 matching over 10 bases. After removal of 4 bases from V and 2 bases from J, the junction contained 7 bases not matched to a gene. This CDR3 is built from 16 residues. The germline V gene has CDR1 SGHRS and CDR2 YFSETQ. The CDR3 DNA is TGCGCCAGCAGCAAAGGACTAGCGGAGTCCACAGATACGCAGTATTTT. This codes for CASSKGLAESTDTQYF.

The genes are TRBV6-5 and TRBJ2-2; 8 bases align to TRBD1. The CDR3 is 15 amino acids. Trimming at V came to 0 bases and at J to 6 bases, leaving 3 bases not matched to a gene. Per the germline V gene, CDR1 is MNHEY and CDR2 is SVGAGI. The CDR3 spells CASSYSWTGSGELFF. The CDR3, as DNA: TGTGCCAGCAGTTACTCATGGACAGGGTCCGGGGAGCTGTTTTTT.